The 26 T cell receptor beta chains below were found in one sample sequenced in a study of blood T cell repertoires in COVID-19. Sequencing was performed with immunoSEQ multiplex PCR; in TCRdb, only in-frame clones are kept and a portion is missing. The data hold around 34,000 clones, with 75% to 90% observed a single time. Sequenced sample: peripheral blood. These TCRs come from a woman aged 70 to 79 with acute or convalescent COVID-19.

The chain joins TRBV24-1 to TRBJ2-1; tentatively, D is TRBD2 (5 bases). The CDR3 consists of 13 residues. V was cut by 6 bases and J by 4 bases, with 9 bases left in between. Germline CDR1 is KGHDR and CDR2 is SFDVKD. CDR3 in DNA: TGTGCCACCAGTCCCAGCGGTTACAATGAGCAGTTCTTC. This gives the protein CATSPSGYNEQFF.

The chain links TRBV4-1 to TRBJ2-3; a possible D gene is TRBD2 (5 bases). The germline V and J ends were trimmed by 2 bases and 0 bases, with 21 bases remaining between them. The CDR3 runs 19 residues. In germline, CDR1 is MGHRA, CDR2 YSYEKL. For the CDR3, the DNA is TGCGCCAGCAGCCAACCATCCGGGCTAGCAGATACTAGCACAGATACGCAGTATTTT. This gives the protein CASSQPSGLADTSTDTQYF.

V is TRBV7-9 and J is TRBJ2-1; TRBD2 aligns across 13 bases. Germline CDR1 and CDR2: SEHNR and FQNEAQ (reference sequence). J lost 10 bases, V lost 4 bases, and 4 bases had no gene match. The CDR3 is 14 residues long. The CDR3 nucleotides read TGTGCCAGCAGCTCCGGACTAGCGGGAGAAGAGCAGTTCTTC. This encodes CASSSGLAGEEQFF.

This chain uses TRBV5-6 with TRBJ2-3, with 15 bases identical to TRBD2. J was trimmed by 5 bases and V by 3 bases; bases with no gene match: 7. Germline V gene data show CDR1 as SGHDT and CDR2 as YYEEEE. The CDR3 runs 17 residues. CDR3 coding DNA: TGTGCCAGCAGCTCCGCGGGACTAGCGGGAGGAGGAGATACGCAGTATTTT. Amino acid sequence: CASSSAGLAGGGDTQYF.

The chain has TRBV3-1 (or the pseudogene TRBV3-2) and TRBJ2-1, with 11 bases identical to TRBD2. V gave up 5 bases and J gave up 6 bases; unmatched junction bases: 6. The CDR3 extends over 15 amino acids. Germline CDR1 and CDR2: LGHDT and YNNKEL (reference sequence). The CDR3 is CASSLTSGRFNEQFF. The CDR3 region has the DNA TGTGCCAGCAGCTTAACTAGCGGGAGATTCAATGAGCAGTTCTTC.

The rearrangement joins TRBV18 to TRBJ2-7; 7 bases align to TRBD1. The V gene's germline CDR1 is KGHSH and CDR2 LQKENI. Trimming took 6 bases from V and 0 from J; bases not matched to a gene: 8. The CDR3 is 15 residues long. CDR3 in DNA: TGTGCCAGCTCCTCCACGACAGGGAGCTCCTACGAGCAGTACTTC. Protein sequence: CASSSTTGSSYEQYF.

The chain couples TRBV2 to TRBJ1-5; 9 bases fit TRBD1. Trimming at V came to 7 bases and at J to 2 bases, leaving 3 bases not matched to a gene. The germline CDR1 and CDR2 sequences are SNHLY and FYNNEI. CDR3 length: 14 residues. The CDR3 loop reads CASKRDRGNQPQHF. The CDR3 DNA is TGTGCCAGCAAGAGGGACAGGGGCAATCAGCCCCAGCATTTT.

The chain carries TRBV19 and TRBJ2-5; 9 positions match TRBD2. Trimming took 3 bases from V and 5 from J; bases not matched to a gene: 7. This CDR3 spans 15 amino acids. The germline V gene has CDR1 LNHDA and CDR2 SQIVND (reference sequence). Here the CDR3 DNA reads TGTGCCAGTAGTATCTTTAGCGGGAGCGGGGAGACCCAGTACTTC. Translating gives CASSIFSGSGETQYF.

This clone occurred many times. The chain recombines TRBV3-1 (or the pseudogene TRBV3-2) with TRBJ2-5, with TRBD1 identical over 9 bases. Germline CDR1 and CDR2: LGHDT and YNNKEL (reference sequence). The CDR3 extends over 14 amino acids. Trimming at V came to 6 bases and at J to 3 bases, leaving 5 bases not matched to a gene. Written as DNA, the CDR3 is TGTGCCAGCAGACCGGGACAGGGCAAAGAGACCCAGTACTTC. Translation: CASRPGQGKETQYF.

This chain joins TRBV6-6 and TRBJ2-1; weak D call: TRBD1 (6 bases). V lost 5 bases and J lost 5, with 16 bases in between. The CDR3 sequence is 15 residues long. In germline, CDR1 is MNHNY, CDR2 SVGAGI (reference sequence). The CDR3 sequence: CASSPYTGFDNEQFF. The DNA for the CDR3 is TGTGCCAGCAGTCCGTACACAGGGTTCGACAATGAGCAGTTCTTC.

The rearrangement links TRBV27 to TRBJ1-2; unclear D gene. Germline CDR1 and CDR2: MNHEY and SMNVEV (reference sequence). This CDR3 has 15 residues. The ends were cut back, 1 base at V and 0 bases at J, with 9 bases in the middle. CDR3 nucleotide sequence: TGTGCCAGCAGTTTATTCGCCTCAGCTAACTATGGCTACACCTTC. This encodes CASSLFASANYGYTF.

The genes are TRBV5-1 and TRBJ1-1; the match to TRBD1 covers 12 bases. The CDR3 covers 16 residues. Germline V CDR1 and CDR2: SGHRS, YFSETQ. Trimming cost V 0 bases and J 5 bases; bases outside gene matches: 5. The chain's CDR3 is CASSLGDRGRGTEAFF. The CDR3 DNA sequence: TGCGCCAGCAGCTTGGGGGACAGGGGGCGAGGAACTGAAGCTTTCTTT.

The J gene is TRBJ2-7, the V gene TRBV5-1, with TRBD2 matching 7 bases. V dropped 5 bases and J dropped 1; count of bases not matched to a gene: 3. The CDR3 covers 13 residues. Germline V gene sequence: CDR1 SGHRS, CDR2 YFSETQ. The CDR3 DNA follows: TGCGCCAGCAGTTTCGGGGGGTCCTACGAGCAGTACTTC. This encodes CASSFGGSYEQYF.

This clone appeared a single time. The V and J genes are TRBV6-6 and TRBJ1-3; D not resolved. Germline V gene data show CDR1 as MNHNY and CDR2 as SVGAGI (reference sequence). The CDR3 sequence is 17 residues long. The germline V and J ends were trimmed by 5 bases and 2 bases, with 19 bases remaining between them. CDR3 amino acids: CASSLPGVVLTGNTIYF. The CDR3 nucleotides read TGTGCCAGCAGTCTACCCGGGGTGGTCCTCACTGGAAACACCATATATTTT.

The V gene is TRBV18, the J gene TRBJ2-7, with D maybe TRBD2 (7 bases). There are 17 residues in the CDR3. Trimming pared 2 bases from V and 2 bases from J, leaving 19 bases between. Germline CDR1 is KGHSH and CDR2 is LQKENI. The DNA for the CDR3 is TGTGCCAGCTCACCAGGCCCTACAGGGAGGGACGCCTACGAGCAGTACTTC. Its protein is CASSPGPTGRDAYEQYF. Based on the CDR3 plus reference TRBV18 and TRBJ2-7, the full variable domain is NAGVMQNPRHLVRRRGQEARLRCSPMKGHSHVYWYRQLPEEGLKFMVYLQKENIIDESGMPKERFSAEFPKEGPSILRIQQVVRGDSAAYFCASSPGPTGRDAYEQYFGPGTRLTVT.

The chain employs TRBV5-1 and TRBJ2-3; the match to TRBD2 covers 8 bases. CDR1 and CDR2 from the germline V gene are SGHRS and YFSETQ. V trimming: 0 bases; J trimming: 2 bases; junction bases outside the gene matches: 5. The CDR3 consists of 16 residues. The chain's CDR3 is CASSLAAGRATDTQYF. The CDR3 coding sequence is TGCGCCAGCAGCTTGGCGGCCGGGAGGGCCACAGATACGCAGTATTTT.

This chain links TRBV2 with TRBJ1-2; D is undetermined. V lost 4 bases and J 0 bases, leaving 12 bases between the germline ends. From germline, CDR1 is SNHLY and CDR2 FYNNEI. The CDR3 sequence is 15 residues long. CDR3 sequence: CASSATVRANYGYTF. In DNA, the CDR3 is TGTGCCAGCAGTGCTACAGTTAGAGCTAACTATGGCTACACCTTC.

This chain's CDR3 is CASSAGHSSSGNTIYF. The CDR3 nucleotides are TGTGCCAGCAGCGCGGGACATTCGAGCTCTGGAAACACCATATATTTT. J is TRBJ1-3 and V is TRBV9; D might be TRBD1 (6 bases). Germline V lookup: CDR1 SGDLS, CDR2 YYNGEE. This CDR3 has 16 residues. The V gene lost 3 bases and the J gene lost 0 bases, with 13 bases spanning the gap.

The chain is built from TRBV7-9 and TRBJ2-3, with D perhaps matching TRBD2 (6 bases). With 2 bases removed from V and 4 bases from J, the gap between germline ends came to 10 bases. The CDR3 consists of 14 residues. The germline gives CDR1 SEHNR, CDR2 FQNEAQ (reference sequence). The CDR3 sequence: CASSLLASADTQYF. In DNA form, the CDR3 reads TGTGCCAGCAGCTTACTTGCTAGCGCAGATACGCAGTATTTT.

This clone was seen a few times. The V gene is TRBV28, the J gene TRBJ2-7, with a possible D match to TRBD2 (5 bases). CDR3 length: 11 amino acids. Germline CDR1 MDHEN, CDR2 SYDVKM. The ends were cut back, 7 bases at V and 6 bases at J, with 10 bases in the middle. The CDR3 loop is CASNSDSEQYF. The DNA for the CDR3 is TGTGCCAGCAATTCGGACTCCGAGCAGTACTTC.

V is TRBV20-1 and J is TRBJ2-1; D uncertain. V lost 2 bases, J lost 3 bases, and 2 bases lay in between. CDR1 DFQATT and CDR2 SNEGSKA come from the germline V gene (reference sequence). The CDR3 totals 11 residues. The CDR3 is CSARYYNEQFF. Written as DNA, the CDR3 is TGCAGTGCTAGATACTACAATGAGCAGTTCTTC.

The rearrangement links TRBV6-2 or TRBV6-3 to TRBJ2-1; 8 bases are shared with TRBD1. This CDR3 spans 17 amino acids. The germline V gene has CDR1 MNHEY and CDR2 SVGEGT. Trimming took 2 bases from V and 7 from J; bases not matched to a gene: 13. CDR3 residues: CASSYPARGRIVNEQFF. In DNA form, the CDR3 reads TGTGCCAGCAGTTACCCTGCCAGGGGGCGAATTGTGAATGAGCAGTTCTTC.

The genes are TRBV18 and TRBJ2-2; D may be TRBD2 (5 bases). The CDR3 has 15 residues. V lost 3 bases to trimming and J lost 5 bases, with 13 bases between them. Germline CDR1 is KGHSH and CDR2 is LQKENI. The CDR3 protein is CASSPPGGWTGELFF. In DNA, the CDR3 is TGTGCCAGCTCACCTCCAGGAGGTTGGACCGGGGAGCTGTTTTTT.

The genes are TRBV6-5 and TRBJ2-1; TRBD2 aligns across 11 bases. The CDR3 spans 15 residues. CDR1 is MNHEY and CDR2 is SVGAGI in the germline V gene. V dropped 5 bases and J dropped 6; count of bases not matched to a gene: 6. The CDR3 sequence is CASSNRLAGTNEQFF. The CDR3 nucleotides are TGTGCCAGCAGTAATCGACTAGCGGGGACCAATGAGCAGTTCTTC.

The rearrangement joins TRBV3-1 (or the pseudogene TRBV3-2) to TRBJ1-2; no clear D gene. Between the trimmed V and J ends, which lost 4 bases and 6 bases, there was a span of 12 bases. This CDR3 has 13 residues. Germline CDR1 is LGHDT and CDR2 is YNNKEL (reference sequence). CDR3 region: CASSPTGRDGYTF. The CDR3 coding sequence is TGTGCCAGCAGCCCCACGGGAAGGGATGGCTACACCTTC.

The rearrangement joins TRBV3-1 (or the pseudogene TRBV3-2) to TRBJ2-7, with 7 bases identical to TRBD1. With V trimmed by 5 bases and J by 5 bases, 9 bases remained unmatched. Germline V CDR1 and CDR2: LGHDT, YNNKEL (reference sequence). This CDR3 is 14 amino acids long. This CDR3 reads CASSFSGGRDEQYF. CDR3 DNA: TGTGCCAGCAGCTTCTCAGGGGGTCGGGACGAGCAGTACTTC.